These 5 T cell receptor beta chains came from one sample sequenced in a study of cytomegalovirus exposure and HLA in healthy donors. Assay used: immunoSEQ multiplex PCR; TCRdb lists only in-frame clones, some missing. The data hold 100,000 to 150,000 clones, with about 83% observed a single time. Sequences were obtained from PBMCs. The receptors shown here come from a man in his late teens or twenties in good health and CMV-seronegative.

This clone was seen just once. The gene calls are TRBV5-4 and TRBJ2-1; 13 positions agree with TRBD2. The CDR3 has 16 residues. Trimming removed 0 bases from V and 6 bases from J; junction bases left unmatched: 3. CDR1 is SGHNT, CDR2 YYREEE, per germline (reference sequence). CDR3 loop: CASSLAGLAGLNEQFF. The CDR3, as DNA: TGTGCCAGCAGCTTGGCGGGACTAGCGGGGCTCAATGAGCAGTTCTTC.

The table lists this clone with a count of one. The V gene is TRBV5-4, the J gene TRBJ1-2, with D perhaps TRBD1 (5 bases). Trimming removed 4 bases at V and 3 bases at J, with 10 bases between. Per the germline V gene, CDR1 is SGHNT and CDR2 is YYREEE (reference sequence). This CDR3 contains 13 residues. This chain's CDR3 is CASSPGSDYGYTF. Here the CDR3 DNA reads TGTGCCAGCAGCCCAGGGTCGGACTATGGCTACACCTTC.

This sequence joins TRBV5-1 and TRBJ1-4, with 8 bases lining up with TRBD1. V shed 0 bases, J shed 15 bases, and the junction held 7 bases outside the gene matches. The CDR3 has 13 amino acids. Germline CDR1 reads SGHRS; CDR2 reads YFSETQ. CDR3 coding DNA: TGCGCCAGCAGCTTGGCCCCAGGGGGCATGATGTTTTTT. It translates to CASSLAPGGMMFF.

V gene TRBV2 combines with J gene TRBJ2-2; D is uncertain. Germline V lookup: CDR1 SNHLY, CDR2 FYNNEI. CDR3 length: 15 residues. With 2 bases removed from V and 4 bases from J, the gap between germline ends came to 11 bases. The CDR3: CASSETRSSTGELFF. In DNA, the CDR3 is TGTGCCAGCAGTGAAACCCGGTCCTCCACCGGGGAGCTGTTTTTT.

The rearrangement uses TRBV6-1 and TRBJ2-4, with 9 bases identical to TRBD1. V shed 4 bases and J 6 bases; nucleotides not matched to a gene: 7. This CDR3 region has 15 residues. Germline-derived CDR1 and CDR2 are MNHNS and SASEGT. The CDR3 coding sequence is TGTGCCAGCAGTGGTACCGGGACAGGGAGAAACATTCAGTACTTC. It specifies CASSGTGTGRNIQYF.